Below, 29 T cell receptor beta chains from the same sample are listed, as sequenced in a study of Graves' ophthalmopathy and Graves' hyperthyroidism. From RNA, the CDR3 regions of TCR beta chains were amplified and sequenced. The first round was an RT-PCR with HTBI primers, and the second round was a multiplex PCR. TCRdb re-called the multiplex PCR reads through MiXCR, storing one row per CDR3 protein. The data hold about 400,000 distinct CDR3 sequences, with approximately 20% observed a single time. The sample consisted of peripheral blood. These receptors originate from a woman between 18 and 29 years old with Graves' ophthalmopathy.

This clonotype showed up many times. V and J are TRBV6-1 and TRBJ1-2; D is perhaps TRBD1 (5 bases). Germline values: CDR1 MNHNS, CDR2 SASEGT. Trimming cost V 6 bases and J 4 bases, with 18 bases left between them. This CDR3 has 15 residues. The CDR3 reads CASRIRGSGLYGYTF. CDR3 coding DNA: TGTGCCAGCAGGATCCGGGGGTCAGGCCTCTATGGCTACACCTTC.

This clonotype was found many times. The chain carries TRBV7-2 and TRBJ1-6; the D gene is possibly TRBD1 (6 bases). This CDR3 has 16 amino acids. Germline-derived CDR1 and CDR2 are SGHTA and FQGNSA. The V gene lost 6 bases and the J gene lost 10 bases, with 22 bases spanning the gap. The CDR3 DNA reads TGTGCCAGCAGTCTATACAACCCGGGACAACGATCACCCCTCCACTTT. Protein: CASSLYNPGQRSPLHF.

This clonotype appeared many times. The chain uses TRBV6-5 and TRBJ2-7; 10 positions match TRBD1. Per germline, CDR1 MNHEY and CDR2 SVGAGI. The CDR3 is made up of 15 amino acids. The J segment lost 4 bases and the V segment lost 6 bases, leaving 9 bases of the junction unmatched. The CDR3 region is CASRYPGQGKYEQYF. DNA of the CDR3: TGTGCCAGCAGATACCCGGGACAGGGGAAATACGAGCAGTACTTC.

This chain connects TRBV6-5 to TRBJ1-2; D remains ambiguous. The CDR3 sequence is 15 residues long. V lost 1 base to trimming and J lost 4 bases, with 13 bases between them. CDR1 and CDR2 from the germline V gene are MNHEY and SVGAGI. CDR3 region: CASSYYSKAGYGYTF. DNA of the CDR3: TGTGCCAGCAGTTACTATAGTAAAGCCGGCTATGGCTACACCTTC.

This clonotype was counted many times. The rearrangement joins TRBV29-1 to TRBJ2-5; the match to TRBD1 covers 9 bases. This CDR3 is 16 amino acids long. Germline trimming cut 0 bases from V and 4 bases from J; bases unmatched to any gene: 9. The germline V gene has CDR1 SQVTM and CDR2 ANQGSEA. CDR3 nucleotide sequence: TGCAGCGTTGAAGATGGGACAGGGCTGGGGGCAGAGACCCAGTACTTC. Translating gives CSVEDGTGLGAETQYF.

This clonotype was counted at least ten times. This chain joins TRBV25-1 and TRBJ2-7; no firm D call. The CDR3 runs to 15 residues. The V gene's germline CDR1 is MGHDK and CDR2 SYGVNS. The V and J ends lost 2 bases and 4 bases respectively, with 15 bases between them. DNA of the CDR3: TGTGCCAGCAGTGAAGTGGGCTACCCTATTTACGAGCAGTACTTC. This encodes CASSEVGYPIYEQYF.

V gene TRBV11-2 combines with J gene TRBJ2-2; 8 bases match TRBD2. The CDR3 contains 16 residues. The junction had 7 bases not matched to a gene; V was cut back by 4 bases and J by 3 bases. The germline V gene has CDR1 SGHAT and CDR2 FQNNGV. The CDR3 DNA reads as TGTGCCAGCAGCTACAGTAGCGGGACTTACACCGGGGAGCTGTTTTTT. It yields the protein CASSYSSGTYTGELFF.

This clonotype occurred many times. The chain joins TRBV6-5 to TRBJ2-7; 10 bases match TRBD1. The CDR3 contains 15 residues. J lost 4 bases, V lost 4 bases, and 7 bases had no gene match. Germline loops: CDR1 MNHEY, CDR2 SVGAGI. The chain's CDR3 is CASSSHRDRGYEQYF. CDR3 coding DNA: TGTGCCAGCAGTTCCCACCGGGACAGGGGTTACGAGCAGTACTTC.

This clonotype appeared a few times. V and J are TRBV6-1 and TRBJ2-7, with D uncertain. The CDR3 is made up of 14 amino acids. The V end was cut by 3 bases, the J end by 2 bases, with 11 bases between. CDR1 is MNHNS, CDR2 SASEGT, per germline. CDR3 DNA: TGTGCCAGCAGTGACAGGTACCAAACCTACGAGCAGTACTTC. Its protein product is CASSDRYQTYEQYF.

Written as DNA, the CDR3 is TGTGCCAGCAGCTCCCGAAGAGGGTGGGGTCGCACCTTC. Translating it yields CASSSRRGWGRTF. The chain links TRBV7-8 to TRBJ1-2; D unclear. The CDR3 length is 13 residues. The germline CDR1 and CDR2 sequences are SGHVS and FQNEAQ. Trimming pared 4 bases from V and 13 bases from J, leaving 19 bases between.

The chain links TRBV6-1 to TRBJ2-5; 8 nucleotides match TRBD2. J gave up 5 bases and V 5 bases, and 10 bases lay outside the gene matches. Germline CDR1 reads MNHNS; CDR2 reads SASEGT. CDR3 length: 15 residues. CDR3 amino acids: CASSPFRGGGETQYF. CDR3 bases: TGTGCCAGCAGTCCCTTCCGGGGGGGCGGGGAGACCCAGTACTTC.

This clonotype was counted ten times or more. This chain links TRBV2 with TRBJ1-5; tentative D call: TRBD1 (6 bases). The V gene lost 8 bases and the J gene lost 1 base, with 9 bases spanning the gap. The CDR3 consists of 13 residues. Germline-derived CDR1 and CDR2 are SNHLY and FYNNEI. This chain's CDR3 is CASEGGSNQPQHF. The CDR3 DNA follows: TGTGCCAGCGAAGGGGGAAGCAATCAGCCCCAGCATTTT.

This clonotype was counted a few times. The rearrangement joins TRBV6-5 to TRBJ2-2, with TRBD1 identical over 7 bases. The CDR3 loop spans 16 amino acids. V shed 2 bases and J 1 base; nucleotides not matched to a gene: 4. Germline-derived CDR1 and CDR2 are MNHEY and SVGAGI. CDR3 region: CASSYDRAVNTGELFF. The CDR3 region has the DNA TGTGCCAGCAGTTACGACAGGGCGGTGAACACCGGGGAGCTGTTTTTT.

This clonotype was detected only once. V and J are TRBV6-2 or TRBV6-3 and TRBJ1-2, with 9 bases aligning to TRBD1. J was trimmed by 2 bases and V by 6 bases; bases with no gene match: 13. The CDR3 has 17 residues. Germline V gives CDR1 MNHEY, CDR2 SVGEGT. Here the CDR3 DNA reads TGTGCCAGCAGCCAAGTGGGGACAGGGATCATAAACTATGGCTACACCTTC. Translated: CASSQVGTGIINYGYTF.

This clonotype was counted at least ten times. V and J are TRBV28 and TRBJ1-2, with a weak D call TRBD1 (5 bases). This CDR3 has 14 amino acids. V was trimmed by 2 bases and J by 2 bases, leaving 9 bases between them. CDR1 is MDHEN and CDR2 is SYDVKM in the germline V gene. CDR3 DNA: TGTGCCAGCAGTTTACCCGACAGCAACTATGGCTACACCTTC. Translation gives CASSLPDSNYGYTF.

The genes are TRBV6-1 and TRBJ2-7; 7 bases fit TRBD1. Losses at the gene ends were 5 bases for V and 2 bases for J; bases not matched to a gene: 6. This CDR3 is built from 14 residues. CDR1 MNHNS and CDR2 SASEGT come from the germline V gene. In nucleotides, the CDR3 is TGTGCCAGCAGTACAACAGGGGCTACCTACGAGCAGTACTTC. Protein: CASSTTGATYEQYF.

At least ten counts were recorded for this clonotype. The chain couples TRBV20-1 to TRBJ2-3; TRBD1 matches 9 bases. CDR1 and CDR2 from the germline V gene are DFQATT and SNEGSKA (reference sequence). V gave up 1 base and J gave up 6 bases; unmatched junction bases: 5. The CDR3 is 14 residues long. The chain's CDR3 is CSARAGTGLDTQYF. As DNA, the CDR3 is TGCAGTGCTAGAGCGGGGACAGGGCTGGATACGCAGTATTTT.

There are many counts of this clonotype. As DNA, the CDR3 is TGCGCCAGCAGCCAAGATACCGCAGGGGGTTTGAACACTGAAGCTTTCTTT. Protein sequence: CASSQDTAGGLNTEAFF. V and J are TRBV4-1 and TRBJ1-1; 7 nucleotides align to TRBD1. Germline values: CDR1 MGHRA, CDR2 YSYEKL. The length of the CDR3 is 17 residues. V gave up 0 bases and J gave up 0 bases; unmatched junction bases: 7.

This clonotype was recorded many times. The J gene is TRBJ1-6, the V gene TRBV20-1; D is perhaps TRBD1 (5 bases). V lost 5 bases to trimming and J lost 14 bases, with 22 bases between them. CDR1 DFQATT and CDR2 SNEGSKA come from the germline V gene (reference sequence). This CDR3 is 14 amino acids long. The CDR3, as DNA: TGCAGTGCTCCTCGCCTTGGGGCCAATTTGGCCCTCCACTTT. Its protein product is CSAPRLGANLALHF.

This clonotype was recorded many times. One junction end disagrees with the germline gene, perhaps due to a read error. This chain connects TRBV29-1 to TRBJ1-6; perhaps TRBD1 as D (5 bases). Germline assignment: CDR1 SQVTM and CDR2 ANQGSEA. This CDR3 contains 10 residues. The CDR3 coding sequence is TGTACCCGGCGGGGGACACCCCTCCACTTT. This encodes CTRRGTPLHF.

This clonotype was detected ten times or more. The rearrangement links TRBV2 to TRBJ1-5; D is ambiguous. The CDR3 is 14 residues long. Germline lookup yields CDR1 SNHLY and CDR2 FYNNEI. V was clipped by 4 bases and J by 2 bases, with 9 bases between them. The CDR3 is CASSGTGGNQPQHF. The DNA for the CDR3 is TGTGCCAGCAGTGGGACGGGAGGCAATCAGCCCCAGCATTTT.

J is TRBJ2-2 and V is TRBV7-9; no clear D. V was clipped by 3 bases and J by 10 bases, with 15 bases between them. Germline lookup yields CDR1 SEHNR and CDR2 FQNEAQ (reference sequence). This CDR3 has 14 residues. The CDR3 protein is CASSFLGGMEELFF. DNA for the CDR3: TGTGCCAGCAGCTTCCTTGGTGGGATGGAGGAGCTGTTTTTT.

There are many counts of this clonotype. This chain links TRBV10-3 with TRBJ1-1, with unresolved D. V lost 5 bases, J lost 8 bases, and 15 bases lay in between. Per germline, CDR1 ENHRY and CDR2 SYGVKD. The CDR3 spans 13 residues. The CDR3 DNA reads TGTGCCATCAGTAGGGAAGACGGTGGGGAAGCTTTCTTT. Translated, it gives CAISREDGGEAFF.

The V call is TRBV6-2 or TRBV6-3, the J call TRBJ2-7; tentatively, D is TRBD1 (7 bases). CDR3 size: 13 residues. The ends were cut back, 7 bases at V and 9 bases at J, with 19 bases in the middle. Germline V gene data show CDR1 as MNHEY and CDR2 as SVGEGT. DNA of the CDR3: TGTGCCAGCACCAGGGGGGTTGACGTCGGGCAGTACTTC. Amino acids: CASTRGVDVGQYF.

This clonotype was found many times. This sequence joins TRBV4-3 and TRBJ1-6; TRBD1 matches 7 bases. The V gene's germline CDR1 is LGHNA and CDR2 YSLEER. V shed 1 base, J shed 6 bases, and the junction held 3 bases outside the gene matches. This CDR3 contains 15 residues. CDR3 region: CASSQGTGTNSPLHF. DNA for the CDR3: TGCGCCAGCAGCCAAGGGACAGGCACTAATTCACCCCTCCACTTT.

This chain connects TRBV20-1 to TRBJ2-5, with a weak D call TRBD2 (6 bases). The CDR3 has 14 amino acids. CDR1 DFQATT and CDR2 SNEGSKA come from the germline V gene (reference sequence). V lost 6 bases and J lost 5, with 19 bases in between. The CDR3 protein is CSAHMEGLPETQYF. The DNA of the CDR3 is TGCAGTGCCCACATGGAGGGCCTTCCGGAGACCCAGTACTTC.

This clonotype was detected ten times or more. The gene calls are TRBV28 and TRBJ1-1; D ambiguous. This CDR3 has 13 residues. CDR1 MDHEN and CDR2 SYDVKM come from the germline V gene. The V gene lost 7 bases and the J gene lost 1 base, with 10 bases spanning the gap. The CDR3 loop is CASKRLGNTEAFF. For the CDR3, the DNA is TGTGCCAGCAAGCGGCTTGGGAACACTGAAGCTTTCTTT.

This clonotype has ten or more counts. This chain connects TRBV7-9 to TRBJ1-2; 9 bases align to TRBD1. Per germline, CDR1 SEHNR and CDR2 FQNEAQ (reference sequence). The CDR3 runs to 15 residues. V lost 5 bases to trimming and J lost 2 bases; unmatched junction nucleotides: 6. DNA of the CDR3: TGTGCCAGCAGCCCAAGTGGACAGGGGAACTATGGCTACACCTTC. This translates into CASSPSGQGNYGYTF.

This clonotype has at least ten counts. The chain joins TRBV28 to TRBJ1-5; the D gene is possibly TRBD1 (5 bases). The CDR3 sequence is 15 residues long. CDR1 is MDHEN, CDR2 SYDVKM, per germline. V dropped 8 bases and J dropped 0 bases, with 14 bases sitting between them. CDR3 loop: CASQRRGNSNQPQHF. Here the CDR3 DNA reads TGTGCCAGCCAGCGACGGGGGAATAGCAATCAGCCCCAGCATTTT.